This T cell receptor (beta chain) was sequenced during a study of prognosis after radiotherapy for stage I lung cancer. The wider study: Stereotactic body radiotherapy was never combined with concurrent therapy in any patient.

Two-round multiplex PCR amplified TCR beta CDR3 from genomic DNA. Individual primers that were specific to each TRBV and TRBJ gene served in first-round PCR. Universal primers were what the second PCR round relied on. MiXCR, applied by TCRdb to the multiplex PCR reads, yields one record per CDR3 protein. The data hold roughly 30,000 distinct CDR3 sequences, with 30% to 35% observed a single time. Trimming cost V 4 bases and J 7 bases, with 13 bases left between them. This CDR3 region has 13 residues. The V call is TRBV12-3 or TRBV12-4, the J call TRBJ1-1; D uncertain. The sequencing here drew on PBMCs, taken before or after stereotactic body radiation therapy (not recorded which). The receptor was isolated from a donor aged 50 or older with non-small cell lung cancer. The CDR3 loop reads CASSSLVRFEAFF. Written as DNA, the CDR3 is TGTGCCAGCAGTTCCCTCGTTAGGTTTGAAGCTTTCTTT.